The rows below give T cell receptor beta chains drawn from one sample of a study of T-cell memory formation after mild COVID-19. TCRdb recomputed calls from the 5' RACE reads with MiXCR, one row per CDR3 protein. The sample records around 180,000 distinct CDR3 sequences, more than 15% being singletons. Sequenced sample: PBMCs or a T cell subset sorted from them (not recorded which). These receptors were obtained from an adult woman who had mild COVID-19 (a few samples of this study predate the infection). Cell type and time point are not known. Each CDR3 is given with its conserved first and last residue. A D gene is named only where the DNA matches it firmly. Clone size, where shown, is once, few, many, or a class for clones that have expanded.

d_call: -; j_call: TRBJ2-1; clone_size: -; v_call: TRBV2; cdr3_aa: CASSEETTSYNEQFF; cdr3_nt: TGTGCCAGCAGTGAGGAGACTACCTCCTACAATGAGCAGTTCTTC
d_call: TRBD2; j_call: TRBJ2-7; clone_size: few; v_call: TRBV7-2; cdr3_aa: CASSLSAGEYEQYF; cdr3_nt: TGTGCCAGCAGCTTGTCAGCGGGAGAATACGAGCAGTACTTC
d_call: -; j_call: TRBJ2-7; clone_size: -; v_call: TRBV5-1; cdr3_aa: CASSPQGGRSEQYF; cdr3_nt: TGCGCCAGCAGCCCCCAGGGCGGGCGGAGCGAGCAGTACTTC
d_call: TRBD1; j_call: TRBJ2-2; clone_size: -; v_call: TRBV5-4; cdr3_aa: CASSDRQGANTGELFF; cdr3_nt: TGTGCCAGCAGCGACCGACAGGGGGCGAACACCGGGGAGCTGTTTTTT
d_call: TRBD2; j_call: TRBJ2-3; clone_size: few; v_call: TRBV6-5; cdr3_aa: CASSYSTGRRDTQYF; cdr3_nt: TGTGCCAGCAGTTACTCGACCGGGAGGAGGGATACGCAGTATTTT
d_call: -; j_call: TRBJ1-2; clone_size: few; v_call: TRBV5-1; cdr3_aa: CASSSPQGYGYTF; cdr3_nt: TGCGCCAGCAGCTCACCCCAGGGGTATGGCTACACCTTC
d_call: -; j_call: TRBJ2-3; clone_size: few; v_call: TRBV11-2; cdr3_aa: CASSPTGGSTDTQYF; cdr3_nt: TGTGCCAGCAGTCCGACCGGGGGAAGCACAGATACGCAGTATTTT
d_call: TRBD2; j_call: TRBJ2-2; clone_size: -; v_call: TRBV24-1; cdr3_aa: CATGDYLGTGELFF; cdr3_nt: TGTGCCACCGGGGACTACCTGGGGACCGGGGAGCTGTTTTTT
d_call: TRBD1; j_call: TRBJ2-3; clone_size: -; v_call: TRBV7-8; cdr3_aa: CASSPGTGTGGADTQYF; cdr3_nt: TGTGCCAGCAGCCCAGGAACTGGGACAGGGGGCGCAGATACGCAGTATTTT
d_call: TRBD1; j_call: TRBJ1-2; clone_size: -; v_call: TRBV10-3; cdr3_aa: CAISERGTGGGYGYTF; cdr3_nt: TGTGCCATCAGTGAGCGGGGGACAGGGGGCGGATATGGCTACACCTTC
d_call: -; j_call: TRBJ1-1; clone_size: few; v_call: TRBV5-1; cdr3_aa: CASSFGGVSTEAFF; cdr3_nt: TGCGCCAGCAGCTTCGGTGGGGTGAGCACTGAAGCTTTCTTT
d_call: TRBD2; j_call: TRBJ2-3; clone_size: -; v_call: TRBV7-8; cdr3_aa: CASSHGLAGTDTQYF; cdr3_nt: TGTGCCAGCAGCCATGGACTAGCGGGCACAGATACGCAGTATTTT
d_call: -; j_call: TRBJ1-5; clone_size: -; v_call: TRBV7-6; cdr3_aa: CASSLHPGKVSQPQHF; cdr3_nt: TGTGCCAGCAGCTTACATCCAGGGAAAGTGAGTCAGCCCCAGCATTTT
d_call: -; j_call: TRBJ1-1; clone_size: -; v_call: TRBV10-2; cdr3_aa: CASRGQFTEAFF; cdr3_nt: TGCGCCAGCAGAGGACAGTTCACTGAAGCTTTCTTT
d_call: -; j_call: TRBJ1-2; clone_size: -; v_call: TRBV30; cdr3_aa: CACGGFDYGYTF; cdr3_nt: TGTGCCTGTGGGGGTTTCGACTATGGCTACACCTTC
d_call: -; j_call: TRBJ2-1; clone_size: -; v_call: TRBV5-1; cdr3_aa: CASSASLAYYNEQFF; cdr3_nt: TGCGCCAGCAGCGCCTCCCTAGCGTACTACAATGAGCAGTTCTTC
d_call: -; j_call: TRBJ1-1; clone_size: -; v_call: TRBV13; cdr3_aa: CASRKGGVANTEAFF; cdr3_nt: TGTGCCAGCAGGAAAGGAGGGGTGGCGAACACTGAAGCTTTCTTT
d_call: TRBD1; j_call: TRBJ2-3; clone_size: -; v_call: TRBV5-1; cdr3_aa: CASSWGTGEDTQYF; cdr3_nt: TGCGCCAGCAGCTGGGGGACAGGGGAAGATACGCAGTATTTT
d_call: TRBD2; j_call: TRBJ2-7; clone_size: -; v_call: TRBV4-2; cdr3_aa: CASSQDQGLAGVGYF; cdr3_nt: TGTGCCAGCAGCCAAGATCAGGGACTAGCGGGAGTAGGGTACTTC
d_call: TRBD1; j_call: TRBJ1-1; clone_size: few; v_call: TRBV5-1; cdr3_aa: CASSLWDRGLAGAFF; cdr3_nt: TGCGCCAGCAGCTTGTGGGACAGGGGCCTAGCGGGAGCTTTCTTT
d_call: -; j_call: TRBJ1-1; clone_size: -; v_call: TRBV18; cdr3_aa: CASSPLASEAEAFF; cdr3_nt: TGTGCCAGCTCACCACTGGCCTCGGAGGCCGAAGCTTTCTTT
d_call: TRBD1; j_call: TRBJ1-2; clone_size: few; v_call: TRBV30; cdr3_aa: CAGWTGGYTF; cdr3_nt: TGTGCCGGCTGGACAGGCGGCTACACCTTC
d_call: TRBD2; j_call: TRBJ2-1; clone_size: -; v_call: TRBV9; cdr3_aa: CASSPRGTSGNEQFF; cdr3_nt: TGTGCCAGCAGCCCTAGAGGGACTAGCGGTAATGAGCAGTTCTTC
d_call: TRBD2; j_call: TRBJ2-3; clone_size: -; v_call: TRBV7-9; cdr3_aa: CASSLGWTSTTDTQYF; cdr3_nt: TGTGCCAGCAGCTTAGGGTGGACTAGCACGACAGATACGCAGTATTTT
d_call: -; j_call: TRBJ2-6; clone_size: few; v_call: TRBV12-3/TRBV12-4; cdr3_aa: CASSLQAGANVLTF; cdr3_nt: TGTGCCAGCAGCCTCCAGGCTGGGGCCAACGTCCTGACTTTC
d_call: -; j_call: TRBJ2-7; clone_size: -; v_call: TRBV11-3; cdr3_aa: CASSPELFSYEQYF; cdr3_nt: TGTGCCAGCAGCCCCGAGCTATTCTCCTACGAGCAGTACTTC
d_call: TRBD2; j_call: TRBJ2-7; clone_size: many; v_call: TRBV7-6; cdr3_aa: CASKREPIEGAYEQYF; cdr3_nt: TGTGCCAGCAAGCGGGAACCGATTGAAGGGGCTTACGAGCAGTACTTC